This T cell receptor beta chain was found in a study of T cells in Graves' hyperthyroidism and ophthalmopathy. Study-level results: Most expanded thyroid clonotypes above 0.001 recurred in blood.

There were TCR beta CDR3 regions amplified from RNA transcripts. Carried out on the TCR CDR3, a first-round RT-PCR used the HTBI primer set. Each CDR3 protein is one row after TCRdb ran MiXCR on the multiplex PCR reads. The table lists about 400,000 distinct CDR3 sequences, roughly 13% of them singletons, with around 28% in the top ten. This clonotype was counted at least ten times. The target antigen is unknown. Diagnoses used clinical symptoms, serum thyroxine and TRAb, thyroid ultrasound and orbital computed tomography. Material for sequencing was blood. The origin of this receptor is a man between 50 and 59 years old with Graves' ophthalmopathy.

CDR3 coding DNA: TGTGCCAGCAGCCCATTCGCCAGGGGAGGGGAGACCCAGTACTTC. This encodes CASSPFARGGETQYF. The J gene is TRBJ2-5, the V gene TRBV7-9; a possible D gene is TRBD2 (7 bases). CDR1 SEHNR and CDR2 FQNEAQ come from the germline V gene (reference sequence). Trimming pared 5 bases from V and 5 bases from J, leaving 18 bases between. The CDR3 length is 15 residues.